These T cell receptor beta chains were read from a single sample in a study of blood T cell repertoires in COVID-19. The data were produced by immunoSEQ multiplex PCR, yet TCRdb's version contains in-frame clones alone and is incomplete. The table lists 150,000 or so clones, around 81% of them singletons. The sample comprised peripheral blood. These TCRs come from a man between 60 and 70 years old with active or convalescent COVID-19. Each CDR3 is given with its conserved first and last residue. The order of the fields is clone size, CDR3 length, V gene, J gene, D gene, CDR3 protein, CDR3 DNA. The D gene is left open where the match is weak. Clone size appears in some rows only: once, few, many, or a class for an expanded clone.

>.|13|TRBV12-5|TRBJ2-1|TRBD2
CASGSSGGNEQFF
TGTGCTAGTGGTTCGAGCGGGGGAAATGAGCAGTTCTTC
>.|16|TRBV4-1|TRBJ2-1|TRBD2
CASSPRLAGNYNEQFF
TGCGCCAGCAGCCCTAGACTAGCGGGAAACTACAATGAGCAGTTCTTC
>.|17|TRBV5-4|TRBJ2-2|TRBD2
CASAPELAGGWTGELFF
TGTGCCAGCGCTCCTGAACTAGCGGGGGGGTGGACCGGGGAGCTGTTTTTT
>.|16|TRBV11-3|TRBJ2-5|TRBD1
CASSPGRGRVGETQYF
TGTGCCAGCAGCCCGGGCAGGGGGCGCGTGGGGGAGACCCAGTACTTC
>.|15|TRBV7-8|TRBJ2-5|.
CASSLNGRGRETQYF
TGTGCCAGCAGCTTAAACGGCCGGGGAAGGGAGACCCAGTACTTC
>.|10|TRBV10-2|TRBJ1-1|.
CASGKGGAFF
TGCGCCAGCGGTAAAGGGGGAGCTTTCTTT
>.|13|TRBV6-5|TRBJ1-2|.
CASHGGTAYGYTF
TGTGCCAGCCATGGGGGGACGGCCTATGGCTACACCTTC
>.|13|TRBV10-1|TRBJ1-1|TRBD1
CASSESQGAEAFF
TGCGCCAGCAGTGAGTCACAGGGGGCTGAAGCTTTCTTT
>.|15|TRBV5-6|TRBJ2-7|.
CASRRGLTSSYEQYF
TGTGCCAGCAGACGCGGACTGACGAGCTCCTACGAGCAGTACTTC
>.|14|TRBV2|TRBJ2-7|.
CASRVSQGPYEQYF
TGTGCCAGCAGGGTATCTCAGGGGCCCTACGAGCAGTACTTC
>.|14|TRBV5-1|TRBJ2-7|.
CASSYIAGTGEQYF
TGCGCCAGCAGCTACATCGCCGGAACGGGCGAGCAGTACTTC
>few|10|TRBV11-2|TRBJ1-5|.
CASSSKPQHF
TGTGCCAGCAGCTCTAAACCCCAGCATTTT
>.|12|TRBV12-3/TRBV12-4|TRBJ1-3|.
CASSWSGNTIYF
TGTGCCAGCAGTTGGAGTGGAAACACCATATATTTT
>.|17|TRBV3-1/TRBV3-2|TRBJ2-1|TRBD2
CASSTDSGGAAYNEQFF
TGTGCCAGCAGCACCGATAGCGGGGGGGCCGCTTACAATGAGCAGTTCTTC
>.|12|TRBV19|TRBJ2-1|.
CASSIRSNEQFF
TGTGCCAGTAGTATACGGAGCAATGAGCAGTTCTTC
>.|18|TRBV6-6|TRBJ2-3|.
CASSPYPGLTTSTDTQYF
TGTGCCAGCAGTCCCTATCCGGGACTTACCACTAGCACAGATACGCAGTATTTT
>.|15|TRBV5-1|TRBJ2-1|.
CASSLTQVANNEQFF
TGCGCCAGCAGCTTGACCCAGGTCGCAAACAATGAGCAGTTCTTC